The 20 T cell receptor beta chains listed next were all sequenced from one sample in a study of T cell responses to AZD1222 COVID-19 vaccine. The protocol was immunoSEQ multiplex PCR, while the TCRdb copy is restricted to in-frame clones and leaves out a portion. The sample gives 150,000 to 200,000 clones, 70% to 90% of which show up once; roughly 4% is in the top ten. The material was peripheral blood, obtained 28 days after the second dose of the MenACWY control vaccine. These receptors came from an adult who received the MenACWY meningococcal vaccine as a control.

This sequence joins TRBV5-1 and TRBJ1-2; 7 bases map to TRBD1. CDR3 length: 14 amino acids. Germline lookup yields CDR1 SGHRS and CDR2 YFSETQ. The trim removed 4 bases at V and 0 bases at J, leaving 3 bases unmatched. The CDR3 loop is CASSQGQSNYGYTF. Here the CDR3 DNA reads TGCGCCAGCAGCCAGGGACAGTCTAACTATGGCTACACCTTC.

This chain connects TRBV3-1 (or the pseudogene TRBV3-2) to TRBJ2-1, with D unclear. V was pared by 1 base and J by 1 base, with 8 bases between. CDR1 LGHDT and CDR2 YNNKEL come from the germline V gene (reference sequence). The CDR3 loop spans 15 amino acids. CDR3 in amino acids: CASSQGDQSYNEQFF. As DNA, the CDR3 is TGTGCCAGCAGCCAAGGTGATCAATCCTACAATGAGCAGTTCTTC.

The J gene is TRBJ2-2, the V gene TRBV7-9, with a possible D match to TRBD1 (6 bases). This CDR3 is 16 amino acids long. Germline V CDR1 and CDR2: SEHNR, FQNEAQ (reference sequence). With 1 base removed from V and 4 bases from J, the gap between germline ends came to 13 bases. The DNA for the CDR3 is TGTGCCAGCAGCTTAGAGAACAGGGTGTTCACCGGGGAGCTGTTTTTT. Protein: CASSLENRVFTGELFF.

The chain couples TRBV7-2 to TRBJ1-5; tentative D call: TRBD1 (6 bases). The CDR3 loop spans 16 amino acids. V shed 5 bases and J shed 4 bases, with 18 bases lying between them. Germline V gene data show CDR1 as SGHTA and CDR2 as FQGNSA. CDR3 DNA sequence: TGTGCCAGCAGCCCCTTTGGGAGCCAGGGGAATCAGCCCCAGCATTTT. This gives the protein CASSPFGSQGNQPQHF. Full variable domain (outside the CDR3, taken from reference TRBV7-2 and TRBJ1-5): GAGVSQSPSNKVTEKGKDVELRCDPISGHTALYWYRQSLGQGLEFLIYFQGNSAPDKSGLPSDRFSAERTGGSVSTLTIQRTQQEDSAVYLCASSPFGSQGNQPQHFGDGTRLSIL.

The CDR3 is CASSDGPAYNEQFF. The CDR3 region has the DNA TGTGCCAGCAGTGACGGGCCTGCCTACAATGAGCAGTTCTTC. V and J are TRBV6-1 and TRBJ2-1; D is unresolved. Germline CDR1 reads MNHNS; CDR2 reads SASEGT. V was shortened by 3 bases and J by 2 bases, with 8 bases between the two germline ends. This CDR3 contains 14 residues.

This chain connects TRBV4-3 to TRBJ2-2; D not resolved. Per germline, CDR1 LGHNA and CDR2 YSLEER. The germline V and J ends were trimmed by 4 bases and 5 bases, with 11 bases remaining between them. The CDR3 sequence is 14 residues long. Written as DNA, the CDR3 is TGCGCCAGCAGCCTTGGCGTACCTACCGGGGAGCTGTTTTTT. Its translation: CASSLGVPTGELFF.

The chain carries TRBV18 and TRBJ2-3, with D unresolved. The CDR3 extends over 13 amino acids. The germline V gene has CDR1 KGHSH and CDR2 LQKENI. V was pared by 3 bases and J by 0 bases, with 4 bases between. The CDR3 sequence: CASSPSSTDTQYF. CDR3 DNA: TGTGCCAGCTCACCTTCTAGCACAGATACGCAGTATTTT.

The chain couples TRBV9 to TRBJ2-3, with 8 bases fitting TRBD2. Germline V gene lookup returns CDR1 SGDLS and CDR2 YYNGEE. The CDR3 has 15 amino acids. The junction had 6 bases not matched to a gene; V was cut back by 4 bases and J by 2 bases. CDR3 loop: CASSPGLGDTDTQYF. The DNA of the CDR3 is TGTGCCAGCAGCCCGGGACTAGGAGACACAGATACGCAGTATTTT. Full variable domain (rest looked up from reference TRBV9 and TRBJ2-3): DSGVTQTPKHLITATGQRVTLRCSPRSGDLSVYWYQQSLDQGLQFLIQYYNGEERAKGNILERFSAQQFPDLHSELNLSSLELGDSALYFCASSPGLGDTDTQYFGPGTRLTVL.

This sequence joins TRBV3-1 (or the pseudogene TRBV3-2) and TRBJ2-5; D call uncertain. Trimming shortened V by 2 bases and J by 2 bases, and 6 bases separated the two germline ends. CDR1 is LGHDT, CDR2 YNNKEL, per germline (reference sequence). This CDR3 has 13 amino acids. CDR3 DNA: TGTGCCAGCAGCCAAACCTTTCAAGAGACCCAGTACTTC. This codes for CASSQTFQETQYF.

In DNA form, the CDR3 reads TGTGCCATCTCCCAGGCGAGCTCTGGAAACACCATATATTTT. Translation gives CAISQASSGNTIYF. The chain recombines TRBV28 with TRBJ1-3; no clear D. The CDR3 extends over 14 amino acids. V gave up 10 bases and J gave up 0 bases, with 13 bases separating them. Germline V CDR1 and CDR2: MDHEN, SYDVKM.

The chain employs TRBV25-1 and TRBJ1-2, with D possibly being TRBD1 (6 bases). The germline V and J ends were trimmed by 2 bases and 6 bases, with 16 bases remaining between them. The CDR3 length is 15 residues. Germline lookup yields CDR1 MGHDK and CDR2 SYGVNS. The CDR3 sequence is CASSEPNSGGDGYTF. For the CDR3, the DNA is TGTGCCAGCAGTGAACCCAATTCCGGGGGCGATGGCTACACCTTC.

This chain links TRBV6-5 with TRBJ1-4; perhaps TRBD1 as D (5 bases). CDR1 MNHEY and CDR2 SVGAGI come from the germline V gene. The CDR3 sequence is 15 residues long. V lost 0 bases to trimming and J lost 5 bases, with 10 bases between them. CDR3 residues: CASSYSGPLNEKLFF. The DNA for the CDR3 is TGTGCCAGCAGTTACTCGGGACCGCTCAATGAAAAACTGTTTTTT.

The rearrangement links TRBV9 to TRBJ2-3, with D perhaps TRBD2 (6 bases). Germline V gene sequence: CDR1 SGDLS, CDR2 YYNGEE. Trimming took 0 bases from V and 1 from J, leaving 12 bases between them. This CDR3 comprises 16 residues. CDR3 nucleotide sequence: TGTGCCAGCAGCGTAGATTCGGGAGCGGGCACAGATACGCAGTATTTT. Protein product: CASSVDSGAGTDTQYF.

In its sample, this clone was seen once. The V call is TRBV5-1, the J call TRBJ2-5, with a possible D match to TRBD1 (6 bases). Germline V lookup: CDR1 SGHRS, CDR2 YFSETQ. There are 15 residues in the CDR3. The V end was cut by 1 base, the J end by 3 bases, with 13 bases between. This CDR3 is CASSLNVGGEETQYF. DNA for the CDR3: TGCGCCAGCAGCTTGAATGTAGGGGGAGAAGAGACCCAGTACTTC.

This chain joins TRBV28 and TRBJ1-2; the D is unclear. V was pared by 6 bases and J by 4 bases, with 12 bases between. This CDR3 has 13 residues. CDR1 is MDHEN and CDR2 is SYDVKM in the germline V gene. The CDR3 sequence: CASSPWEGYGYTF. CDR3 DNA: TGTGCCAGCAGCCCATGGGAGGGCTATGGCTACACCTTC.

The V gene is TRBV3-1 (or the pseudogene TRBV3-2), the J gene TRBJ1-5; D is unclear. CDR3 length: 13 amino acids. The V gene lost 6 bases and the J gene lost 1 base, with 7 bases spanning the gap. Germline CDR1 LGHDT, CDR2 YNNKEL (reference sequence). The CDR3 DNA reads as TGTGCCAGCAGTCAACTGAGCAATCAGCCCCAGCATTTT. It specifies CASSQLSNQPQHF.

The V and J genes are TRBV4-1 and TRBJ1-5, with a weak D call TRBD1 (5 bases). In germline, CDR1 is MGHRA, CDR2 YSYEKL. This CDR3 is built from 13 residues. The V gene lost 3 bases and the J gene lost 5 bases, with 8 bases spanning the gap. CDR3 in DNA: TGCGCCAGCAGCCAGGGGCCCGATCAGCCCCAGCATTTT. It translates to CASSQGPDQPQHF.

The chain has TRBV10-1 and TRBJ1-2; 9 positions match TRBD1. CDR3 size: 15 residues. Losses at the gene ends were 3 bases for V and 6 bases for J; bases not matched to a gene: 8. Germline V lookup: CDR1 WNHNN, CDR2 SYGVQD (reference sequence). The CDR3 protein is CASSDSGQGLDGYTF. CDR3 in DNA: TGCGCCAGCAGTGACAGTGGACAGGGGCTGGATGGCTACACCTTC.

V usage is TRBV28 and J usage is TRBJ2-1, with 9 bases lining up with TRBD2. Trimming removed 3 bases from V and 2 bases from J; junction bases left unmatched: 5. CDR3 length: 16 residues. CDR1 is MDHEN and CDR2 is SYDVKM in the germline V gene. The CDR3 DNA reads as TGTGCCAGCAGTTTCAAGGCGGGAGGGCCCTACAATGAGCAGTTCTTC. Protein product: CASSFKAGGPYNEQFF.

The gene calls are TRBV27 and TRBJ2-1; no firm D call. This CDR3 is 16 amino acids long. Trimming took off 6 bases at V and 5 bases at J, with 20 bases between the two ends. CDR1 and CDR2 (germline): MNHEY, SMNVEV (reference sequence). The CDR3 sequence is CASSLFLTLRDNEQFF. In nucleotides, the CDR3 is TGTGCCAGCAGCCTCTTTTTAACTTTAAGGGACAATGAGCAGTTCTTC.